Following are 25 T cell receptor beta chains from one sample sequenced in a study of blood T cell repertoires in COVID-19. Here immunoSEQ multiplex PCR was the method, and the copy in TCRdb shows in-frame clones only, minus some. The sample consists of about 140,000 clones, around 87% of them appearing once. The material sequenced was peripheral blood. These receptors came from a human donor in a cohort sampled during active COVID-19.

This chain links TRBV28 with TRBJ1-6, with TRBD1 matching over 7 bases. The CDR3 has 19 amino acids. Germline V gives CDR1 MDHEN, CDR2 SYDVKM. V was clipped by 5 bases and J by 0 bases; unmatched bases: 13. CDR3 sequence: CASSDLAGQKSSYNSPLHF. CDR3 sequence (DNA): TGTGCCAGCAGTGACCTCGCGGGACAGAAGAGCTCCTATAATTCACCCCTCCACTTT.

The chain joins TRBV6-5 to TRBJ2-7, with a weak D call TRBD1 (6 bases). This CDR3 comprises 10 residues. Trimming left V 11 bases short and J 2 bases short, with 7 bases between. Germline V gives CDR1 MNHEY, CDR2 SVGAGI. As DNA, the CDR3 is TGTGCCTGGGGGCCCTACGAGCAGTACTTC. Translated, it gives CAWGPYEQYF.

The rearrangement joins TRBV30 to TRBJ2-3; D is possibly TRBD1 (5 bases). Trimming removed 2 bases from V and 2 bases from J, with 14 bases in between. From germline, CDR1 is GTSNPN and CDR2 SVGIG (reference sequence). The CDR3 loop spans 15 amino acids. This CDR3 reads CAWSRPGRSTDTQYF. The CDR3 bases are TGTGCCTGGAGTCGCCCAGGGCGGTCCACAGATACGCAGTATTTT.

This chain connects TRBV5-1 to TRBJ2-3, with D tentatively TRBD2 (5 bases). The ends were cut back, 2 bases at V and 4 bases at J, with 11 bases in the middle. Germline V CDR1 and CDR2: SGHRS, YFSETQ. This CDR3 has 14 residues. CDR3 residues: CASSLGSLADTQYF. The CDR3 coding sequence is TGCGCCAGCAGCTTAGGGAGTTTGGCAGATACGCAGTATTTT.

The chain is built from TRBV5-8 and TRBJ1-6, with D unresolved. CDR3 length equals 16 residues. Germline V gives CDR1 SGHTS, CDR2 YDEGEE. V lost 9 bases, J lost 0 bases, and 16 bases lay in between. CDR3 in amino acids: CAMGSFPSSYNSPLHF. CDR3 nucleotide sequence: TGTGCCATGGGCAGTTTCCCGAGCTCCTATAATTCACCCCTCCACTTT.

This clone appeared a few times. In the same sample, other DNA sequences code for this CDR3. V gene TRBV5-1 combines with J gene TRBJ2-5; TRBD2 matches 10 bases. V gave up 2 bases and J gave up 2 bases; unmatched junction bases: 0. Germline CDR1 and CDR2: SGHRS and YFSETQ. This CDR3 spans 14 amino acids. CDR3 loop: CASSLAGGQETQYF. The CDR3 nucleotides read TGCGCCAGCAGCTTAGCGGGGGGGCAAGAGACCCAGTACTTC.

The V call is TRBV27, the J call TRBJ2-7, with 9 bases that match TRBD2. CDR3 size: 14 residues. Germline values: CDR1 MNHEY, CDR2 SMNVEV (reference sequence). The V gene end was trimmed by 6 bases and the J gene end by 4 bases; junction bases not matched to a gene: 7. This CDR3 is CASSGAGGLYEQYF. CDR3 nucleotides: TGTGCCAGCAGCGGGGCGGGGGGGCTATACGAGCAGTACTTC.

The CDR3 DNA follows: TGTGCCAGCAGTTTAGAGGTCGGCACAGATACGCAGTATTTT. Translated, it gives CASSLEVGTDTQYF. The chain employs TRBV27 and TRBJ2-3; no reliable D call. The CDR3 is 14 residues long. The V gene's germline CDR1 is MNHEY and CDR2 SMNVEV (reference sequence). V was pared by 2 bases and J by 1 base, with 7 bases between.

The rearrangement joins TRBV9 to TRBJ2-6; 7 bases map to TRBD1. Trimming removed 4 bases from V and 4 bases from J; junction bases left unmatched: 5. This CDR3 region has 15 residues. Germline values: CDR1 SGDLS, CDR2 YYNGEE. For the CDR3, the DNA is TGTGCCAGCAGCCTACAGGGGAGCGGGGCCAACGTCCTGACTTTC. Translating it yields CASSLQGSGANVLTF.

The J gene is TRBJ2-3, the V gene TRBV7-3; D might be TRBD1 (6 bases). V lost 5 bases and J lost 4, with 10 bases in between. Germline CDR1 SGHTA, CDR2 FQGTGA. The CDR3 is 13 residues long. CDR3 in amino acids: CASSRQGSDTQYF. Here the CDR3 DNA reads TGTGCCAGCAGCCGCCAGGGGTCAGATACGCAGTATTTT.

The chain employs TRBV11-2 and TRBJ2-7; 7 bases fit TRBD1. The CDR3 covers 15 residues. In germline, CDR1 is SGHAT, CDR2 FQNNGV. The J segment lost 2 bases and the V segment lost 5 bases, leaving 9 bases of the junction unmatched. The CDR3 DNA is TGTGCCAGCAGCAATCGACGACAGGGACCCTACGAGCAGTACTTC. Protein product: CASSNRRQGPYEQYF.

In the case of this clone: In the same sample, other DNA sequences code for this CDR3. V and J are TRBV7-9 and TRBJ2-7; 9 nucleotides agree with TRBD2. There are 15 residues in the CDR3. Trimming took 2 bases from V and 6 from J; bases not matched to a gene: 8. CDR1 is SEHNR, CDR2 FQNEAQ, per germline (reference sequence). DNA of the CDR3: TGTGCCAGCAGCTTAACTGGCGGGAGGGTGGGCGAGCAGTACTTC. Residues: CASSLTGGRVGEQYF.

The genes are TRBV4-1 and TRBJ2-7; 9 bases match TRBD1. V lost 5 bases and J lost 4; bases outside the gene matches: 15. Germline assignment: CDR1 MGHRA and CDR2 YSYEKL. This CDR3 contains 17 residues. Here the CDR3 DNA reads TGCGCCAGCAGCAAACTCCCCCCGGGACAGGGACCATACGAGCAGTACTTC. It codes for CASSKLPPGQGPYEQYF.

This chain links TRBV27 with TRBJ2-7; TRBD2 is a possible D gene (5 bases). The CDR3 extends over 13 amino acids. Germline V CDR1 and CDR2: MNHEY, SMNVEV (reference sequence). The ends were cut back, 9 bases at V and 7 bases at J, with 19 bases in the middle. The CDR3 DNA sequence: TGTGCCAGGGCGGGTCAACCAGCGGAGGAGCAGTACTTC. Translation gives CARAGQPAEEQYF.

CDR3 sequence (DNA): TGTGCCAGCAGCCCCAATCCAAGCGGGAGGCGCACAGATACGCAGTATTTT. Amino acids: CASSPNPSGRRTDTQYF. V gene TRBV7-2 combines with J gene TRBJ2-3, with 9 bases that match TRBD2. V lost 5 bases, J lost 1 base, and 10 bases stayed unmatched. The CDR3 length is 17 residues. Germline CDR1 reads SGHTA; CDR2 reads FQGNSA.

This clone has ten or more counts. The V and J genes are TRBV9 and TRBJ2-5, with 7 bases identical to TRBD2. After removal of 1 base from V and 4 bases from J, the junction contained 7 bases not matched to a gene. The CDR3 is 15 amino acids. Germline assignment: CDR1 SGDLS and CDR2 YYNGEE. Here the CDR3 reads CASSVLASGLETQYF. CDR3 nucleotide sequence: TGTGCCAGCAGCGTACTGGCTAGCGGTCTAGAGACCCAGTACTTC. The entire variable domain, with the rest obtained from reference TRBV9 and TRBJ2-5, is as follows: DSGVTQTPKHLITATGQRVTLRCSPRSGDLSVYWYQQSLDQGLQFLIQYYNGEERAKGNILERFSAQQFPDLHSELNLSSLELGDSALYFCASSVLASGLETQYFGPGTRLLVL.

Remarks on this clone: Given a much more abundant clone one base away, this may be a read error. The chain combines TRBV5-1 with TRBJ1-1; the D gene is possibly TRBD1 (5 bases). Germline V gene sequence: CDR1 SGHRS, CDR2 YFSETQ. The CDR3 length is 14 residues. V was cut by 1 base and J by 1 base, with 8 bases left in between. This CDR3 is CASSLSGPNTEAFF. The CDR3 coding sequence is TGCGCCAGCAGCTTGTCAGGGCCGAACACTGAAGCTTTCTTT.

This chain joins TRBV28 and TRBJ2-7; the D gene is possibly TRBD2 (5 bases). The germline V gene has CDR1 MDHEN and CDR2 SYDVKM. Trimming removed 1 base from V and 0 bases from J, with 16 bases in between. CDR3 size: 17 residues. As DNA, the CDR3 is TGTGCCAGCAGTTTATCCACGGGGTCTTCACACTCCTACGAGCAGTACTTC. Translated, it gives CASSLSTGSSHSYEQYF.

In its sample, this clone was seen once. This sequence joins TRBV11-3 and TRBJ2-1; 7 nucleotides line up with TRBD1. With V trimmed by 5 bases and J by 8 bases, 9 bases remained unmatched. Germline lookup yields CDR1 SGHNT and CDR2 YENEEA. The CDR3 spans 14 residues. CDR3 loop: CASSRQGLSDEQFF. DNA of the CDR3: TGTGCCAGCAGCCGACAGGGTCTGAGTGATGAGCAGTTCTTC.

The chain carries TRBV9 and TRBJ2-1, with TRBD2 matching 8 bases. This CDR3 comprises 15 residues. With 4 bases clipped from V and 4 bases from J, the junction kept 7 bases outside the gene matches. The germline V gene encodes CDR1 SGDLS and CDR2 YYNGEE. CDR3 region: CASSITGGGYNEQFF. CDR3 in DNA: TGTGCCAGCAGCATTACGGGAGGGGGTTACAATGAGCAGTTCTTC.

The chain combines TRBV24-1 with TRBJ2-1, with 7 positions matching TRBD2. Looked up from germline, CDR1 is KGHDR and CDR2 is SFDVKD. The CDR3 is 14 residues long. V gave up 4 bases and J gave up 8 bases; unmatched junction bases: 7. The CDR3 region has the DNA TGTGCCACCAGTGACCCGGGGGGAGGGGATGAGCAGTTCTTC. Its protein is CATSDPGGGDEQFF.

V is TRBV7-3 and J is TRBJ1-2; D gene unclear. The CDR3 contains 13 residues. The germline CDR1 and CDR2 sequences are SGHTA and FQGTGA. V was trimmed by 5 bases and J by 4 bases, leaving 11 bases between them. CDR3 sequence (DNA): TGTGCCAGCAGCCCGGGTGAGGGCTATGGCTACACCTTC. Translating gives CASSPGEGYGYTF.

The rearrangement joins TRBV28 to TRBJ1-4; D ambiguous. The ends were cut back, 10 bases at V and 5 bases at J, with 5 bases in the middle. Per germline, CDR1 MDHEN and CDR2 SYDVKM. The CDR3 contains 10 residues. The CDR3 region is CATFNEKLFF. For the CDR3, the DNA is TGTGCCACCTTCAATGAAAAACTGTTTTTT.

The chain recombines TRBV18 with TRBJ2-5, with 8 bases identical to TRBD1. The CDR3 length is 17 residues. The V and J ends lost 6 bases and 1 base, in that order; junction bases with no gene match: 13. Germline V gives CDR1 KGHSH, CDR2 LQKENI. The CDR3 loop is CASSYEGRGLIQETQYF. The CDR3 DNA sequence: TGTGCCAGCTCCTACGAGGGCAGGGGGCTTATCCAAGAGACCCAGTACTTC.

The chain employs TRBV7-9 and TRBJ2-5, with 7 nucleotides matching TRBD1. The germline V gene has CDR1 SEHNR and CDR2 FQNEAQ (reference sequence). The V gene end was trimmed by 1 base and the J gene end by 4 bases; junction bases not matched to a gene: 6. The CDR3 runs to 15 residues. CDR3 DNA: TGTGCCAGCAGCTTAGGGGCAGGGGGTGGAGAGACCCAGTACTTC. Translation gives CASSLGAGGGETQYF. Full variable domain (outside the CDR3, taken from reference TRBV7-9 and TRBJ2-5): DTGVSQNPRHKITKRGQNVTFRCDPISEHNRLYWYRQTLGQGPEFLTYFQNEAQLEKSRLLSDRFSAERPKGSFSTLEIQRTEQGDSAMYLCASSLGAGGGETQYFGPGTRLLVL.